These T cell receptor beta chains were read from a single sample in a study of radiotherapy plus CTLA-4 blockade in lung cancer. Profiled with immunoSEQ multiplex PCR; TCRdb holds only in-frame clones, not every one. This table holds more than 95,000 clones, approximately 74% found once. Sequenced material: peripheral blood, taken from a patient treated with radiotherapy plus ipilimumab. The source is a human donor with non-small cell lung cancer who had a partial response to radiotherapy plus ipilimumab. Some clones in this sample may be carry-over from other donors' samples. CDR3s include the opening cysteine and the closing phenylalanine or tryptophan. The D gene is left open where the match is weak. Expanded clones get a size class; other rows say once, few or many, or leave the size out.

V	J	D	size	DNA	CDR3
TRBV5-4	TRBJ2-1	.	many	TGTGCCAGCAGCTTGTCCCAGGGCGGCTACAATGAGCAGTTCTTC	CASSLSQGGYNEQFF
TRBV27	TRBJ1-6	TRBD1	.	TGTGCCAGCAGTTCCCGACAGGGGCGCAATTCACCCCTCCACTTT	CASSSRQGRNSPLHF
TRBV18	TRBJ1-3	.	.	TGTGCCAGCTCACCGAGAGACATTCTAAGCTCTGGAAACACCATATATTTT	CASSPRDILSSGNTIYF
TRBV28	TRBJ1-2	.	.	TGTGCCAGCAGTTACAGTTATGGCTACACCTTC	CASSYSYGYTF
TRBV6-5	TRBJ1-5	TRBD1	few	TGTGCCAGCAGTTCAGGGGGGAATCAGCCCCAGCATTTT	CASSSGGNQPQHF
TRBV29-1	TRBJ2-7	TRBD1	.	TGCAGCGTTGAAGATAGGCGGGCAGGGGGCTACGAGCAGTACTTC	CSVEDRRAGGYEQYF
TRBV9	TRBJ2-1	TRBD1	.	TGTGCCAGCAGCGTAGTTGGGACAGGGATCGACAATGAGCAGTTCTTC	CASSVVGTGIDNEQFF
TRBV6-5	TRBJ2-1	TRBD2	.	TGTGCCACCAAAGCGGGAGCCCCCAATGAGCAGTTCTTC	CATKAGAPNEQFF
TRBV19	TRBJ2-5	TRBD2	.	TGTGCCAGTAGTCTTTTGGGAGGGACGGGAGAGACCCAGTACTTC	CASSLLGGTGETQYF
TRBV28	TRBJ2-7	.	few	TGTGCCAGCAGTCCCATAGGACTGCCCTACGAGCAGTACTTC	CASSPIGLPYEQYF
TRBV5-1	TRBJ1-6	.	.	TGCGCCAGCACAGGGAAGCCGGGTTCACCCCTCCACTTT	CASTGKPGSPLHF
TRBV5-1	TRBJ2-7	TRBD1	.	TGCGCCAGCAGCTTGGCACCCCAGGGGGTCGGGTACGAGCAGTACTTC	CASSLAPQGVGYEQYF
TRBV23-1	TRBJ1-4	TRBD1	.	TGCGCCAGCAGTCAATCAGGACAGGGCGATGAAAAACTGTTTTTT	CASSQSGQGDEKLFF
TRBV4-3	TRBJ1-2	.	.	TGCGCCAGCAGCCAAGATCATACAGGCGTTTATGGCTACACCTTC	CASSQDHTGVYGYTF
TRBV7-5	TRBJ2-7	.	.	TGTGTCAGAAGCTACGGACAGGGCGAGCAGTACTTC	CVRSYGQGEQYF
TRBV19	TRBJ2-1	.	.	TGTGCCAGTAGTTCACAAGTGGGAGATGAGCAGTTCTTC	CASSSQVGDEQFF
TRBV5-1	TRBJ1-1	TRBD1	.	TGCGCCAGCAGCCCGGTTGCAGGGGGCACGGTCACTGAAGCTTTCTTT	CASSPVAGGTVTEAFF
TRBV29-1	TRBJ2-7	.	.	TGCAGCGCCAGGGGCGGACGGTACGAGCAGTACTTC	CSARGGRYEQYF
TRBV28	TRBJ2-7	.	once	TGTGCCATAAGGGAAGGCGGGACAGTTTACGAGCAGTACTTC	CAIREGGTVYEQYF
TRBV11-2	TRBJ1-1	TRBD1	.	TGTGCCAGCAGCCTTACGACAGGGGCGAACACTGAAGCTTTCTTT	CASSLTTGANTEAFF
TRBV10-3	TRBJ2-3	.	.	TGTGCCATCAGTGATTTTAGCGCAGATACGCAGTATTTT	CAISDFSADTQYF
TRBV5-1	TRBJ2-5	.	.	TGCGCCAGCCGCGGGCGAGTGGGGTCAGAGACCCAGTACTTC	CASRGRVGSETQYF
TRBV28	TRBJ1-2	TRBD1	.	TGTGCCAGCAGTTTAATTCCCTACAGGGGGCAGGCCTATGGCTACACCTTC	CASSLIPYRGQAYGYTF
TRBV28	TRBJ1-1	.	.	TGTGCCAGCAGCCGCGGACAGAGGAACACTGAAGCTTTCTTT	CASSRGQRNTEAFF
TRBV7-9	TRBJ1-3	.	.	TGTGCCAGCAGCTTAAGTACGACAGTCGGAAACACCATATATTTT	CASSLSTTVGNTIYF
TRBV7-8	TRBJ1-4	.	.	TGTGCCAGCAGCTCCAGGGAGGGGGACGGCGAAAAACTGTTTTTT	CASSSREGDGEKLFF
TRBV5-4	TRBJ2-1	TRBD1	.	TGTGCCAGCAGCCCGGACAGGGGGAGCTACAATGAGCAGTTCTTC	CASSPDRGSYNEQFF